The present T cell receptor beta chain was sequenced within a study of T-cell reconstitution after alpha-beta-depleted transplantation in children. Study-level findings and limits: One year post-transplant, T-cell counts and diversity were largely derived from T cells produced anew. Several hundred expanded graft clones reportedly gave rise to the alpha-beta T cells present about two months after transplant.

TCRbeta library construction was performed incorporating unique molecular identifiers. Using its own MiXCR run on the PCR reads, TCRdb lists one record per CDR3 protein. The sample yields fewer than 350,000 distinct CDR3 sequences, over 9% seen once. Details on this clonotype: Its antigen is not identified.

Between the trimmed V and J ends, which lost 3 bases and 2 bases, there was a span of 9 bases. The CDR3 spans 14 residues. This TCR was recovered from a boy under three years old with acute myeloid leukemia, due to receive a stem cell transplant. The sample in question was PBMCs, obtained before TCRalphabeta/CD19-depleted stem cell transplant. The chain joins TRBV12-3 or TRBV12-4 to TRBJ2-3; D remains ambiguous. CDR3 in amino acids: CASSFGDPTDTQYF. The CDR3 nucleotides read TGTGCCAGCAGTTTTGGCGATCCCACAGATACGCAGTATTTT.